These T cell receptor beta chains were read from a single sample in a study of cytomegalovirus exposure and HLA in healthy donors. The assay was immunoSEQ multiplex PCR, and TCRdb's table has in-frame clones only and misses some. This repertoire shows approximately 210,000 clones, roughly 79% found once; its top ten account for over 1.5%. Input material: PBMCs. All receptors come from a male donor in good health and CMV-seronegative. Both conserved end residues are part of each CDR3. Each record gives: V gene, clone size, J gene, D gene, CDR3 DNA, CDR3 protein. D genes are given only for firm matches. Where a row states a size, it is once, few, many or the class of an expanded clone; other rows omit it.

v_gene: TRBV28
abundance: NA
j_gene: TRBJ1-5
d_gene: NA
CDR3nt: TGTGCCAGCAGTTTAACAGGGTTGACTCAGCCCCAGCATTTT
CDR3aa: CASSLTGLTQPQHF

v_gene: TRBV5-5
abundance: NA
j_gene: TRBJ2-3
d_gene: NA
CDR3nt: TGTGCCAGCAGCTTAGAGGGGGGGTTAGATACGCAGTATTTT
CDR3aa: CASSLEGGLDTQYF

v_gene: TRBV7-3
abundance: NA
j_gene: TRBJ1-5
d_gene: NA
CDR3nt: TGTGCCAGCAGCCCCCAGTATAGCAATCAGCCCCAGCATTTT
CDR3aa: CASSPQYSNQPQHF

v_gene: TRBV6-5
abundance: NA
j_gene: TRBJ1-1
d_gene: TRBD1
CDR3nt: TGTGCCAGCAGGCCCTGGCAGGGGGCGAACACTGAAGCTTTCTTT
CDR3aa: CASRPWQGANTEAFF

v_gene: TRBV5-1
abundance: NA
j_gene: TRBJ2-3
d_gene: NA
CDR3nt: TGCGCCAGCAGCTTGGGACTACAAACAGATACGCAGTATTTT
CDR3aa: CASSLGLQTDTQYF

v_gene: TRBV7-9
abundance: NA
j_gene: TRBJ1-2
d_gene: NA
CDR3nt: TGTGCCAGCAGCCCGACAGGTGTCGACTATGGCTACACCTTC
CDR3aa: CASSPTGVDYGYTF

v_gene: TRBV6-5
abundance: NA
j_gene: TRBJ2-4
d_gene: NA
CDR3nt: TGTGCCAGCAGTTCTCTAGGGGGAGCCAAAAACATTCAGTACTTC
CDR3aa: CASSSLGGAKNIQYF

v_gene: TRBV27
abundance: NA
j_gene: TRBJ2-7
d_gene: NA
CDR3nt: TGTGCCAGCAGTTCCCTAAGAAAAGAGCAGTACTTC
CDR3aa: CASSSLRKEQYF

v_gene: TRBV7-9
abundance: few
j_gene: TRBJ1-1
d_gene: NA
CDR3nt: TGTGCCAGCAGCTCACTGAACCACGAAGCTTTCTTT
CDR3aa: CASSSLNHEAFF

v_gene: TRBV9
abundance: NA
j_gene: TRBJ1-2
d_gene: NA
CDR3nt: TGTGCCAGCAGCACCAGGGGTAACTATGGCTACACCTTC
CDR3aa: CASSTRGNYGYTF

v_gene: TRBV5-6
abundance: NA
j_gene: TRBJ2-7
d_gene: NA
CDR3nt: TGTGCCAGCAGCCAAGAGCCGACAGTCTTCTCCTACGAGCAGTACTTC
CDR3aa: CASSQEPTVFSYEQYF

v_gene: TRBV11-2
abundance: few
j_gene: TRBJ2-3
d_gene: TRBD2
CDR3nt: TGTGCCAGCAGCCTAAGCAGCGGGGGGGCAACAGATACGCAGTATTTT
CDR3aa: CASSLSSGGATDTQYF

v_gene: TRBV29-1
abundance: few
j_gene: TRBJ2-3
d_gene: NA
CDR3nt: TGCAGCGTTGGTACGGGAGAAGCAGATACGCAGTATTTT
CDR3aa: CSVGTGEADTQYF

v_gene: TRBV13
abundance: once
j_gene: TRBJ2-7
d_gene: NA
CDR3nt: TGTGCCAGCAGTGGGGCGCTCTCCTACGAGCAGTACTTC
CDR3aa: CASSGALSYEQYF

v_gene: TRBV30
abundance: NA
j_gene: TRBJ1-4
d_gene: TRBD1
CDR3nt: TGTGCCTGGAGTGTAAAAGGGGGCCCCGAAAAACTGTTTTTT
CDR3aa: CAWSVKGGPEKLFF

v_gene: TRBV5-1
abundance: NA
j_gene: TRBJ1-2
d_gene: NA
CDR3nt: TGCGCCAGCAGCTTGGGGACTCCTAACTATGGCTACACCTTC
CDR3aa: CASSLGTPNYGYTF

v_gene: TRBV6-5
abundance: NA
j_gene: TRBJ2-7
d_gene: NA
CDR3nt: TGTGCCAGCAGGCCCAGTAGGGGTACCTCCTACGAGCAGTACTTC
CDR3aa: CASRPSRGTSYEQYF

v_gene: TRBV27
abundance: NA
j_gene: TRBJ2-5
d_gene: TRBD2
CDR3nt: TGTGCCAGCGGCTCAGCGGGGCCCTTCCAAGAGACCCAGTACTTC
CDR3aa: CASGSAGPFQETQYF

v_gene: TRBV5-8
abundance: few
j_gene: TRBJ1-1
d_gene: TRBD1
CDR3nt: TGTGCCAGCAGCTTGGAGCAGGGGGCAACTGAAGCTTTCTTT
CDR3aa: CASSLEQGATEAFF

v_gene: TRBV7-9
abundance: NA
j_gene: TRBJ2-7
d_gene: NA
CDR3nt: TGTGCCAGCAGCCCGGACGGGGTTTCCTACGAGCAGTACTTC
CDR3aa: CASSPDGVSYEQYF

v_gene: TRBV28
abundance: NA
j_gene: TRBJ2-5
d_gene: NA
CDR3nt: TGTGCCAGCAGTTCCCCTGGGGGGACCCAAGAGACCCAGTACTTC
CDR3aa: CASSSPGGTQETQYF

v_gene: TRBV7-2
abundance: NA
j_gene: TRBJ2-2
d_gene: NA
CDR3nt: TGTGCCAGCAGCTTAGACAGGCCCGGGGAGCTGTTTTTT
CDR3aa: CASSLDRPGELFF

v_gene: TRBV28
abundance: NA
j_gene: TRBJ2-5
d_gene: TRBD1
CDR3nt: TGTGCCAGCACCTACGGACAGGGGGAGACCCAGTACTTC
CDR3aa: CASTYGQGETQYF

v_gene: TRBV9
abundance: NA
j_gene: TRBJ1-2
d_gene: TRBD1
CDR3nt: TGTGCCAGCAGCGAGGGGACAGGGGGAAGTTCTAACTATGGCTACACCTTC
CDR3aa: CASSEGTGGSSNYGYTF

v_gene: TRBV2
abundance: NA
j_gene: TRBJ2-4
d_gene: TRBD1
CDR3nt: TGTGCCAGCAGTGACAGGGGGCCCAAAAACATTCAGTACTTC
CDR3aa: CASSDRGPKNIQYF

v_gene: TRBV28
abundance: NA
j_gene: TRBJ2-5
d_gene: TRBD2
CDR3nt: TGTGCCAGCAGTTCCCGGCGGGGGAGAGAAGAGACCCAGTACTTC
CDR3aa: CASSSRRGREETQYF

v_gene: TRBV18
abundance: NA
j_gene: TRBJ1-2
d_gene: NA
CDR3nt: TGTGCCAGCTCACCATCGTCGGGACATCAAACCCTCTATGGCTACACCTTC
CDR3aa: CASSPSSGHQTLYGYTF

v_gene: TRBV11-3
abundance: NA
j_gene: TRBJ2-1
d_gene: NA
CDR3nt: TGTGCCAGCAGCTTGGGCCTTGAGCAGTTCTTC
CDR3aa: CASSLGLEQFF